These T cell receptor beta chains were read from a single sample in a study of STAT5B mutations in CD4+ large granular lymphocyte leukemia. Profiling relied on immunoSEQ multiplex PCR, and the TCRdb table lists in-frame clones only, not all of them. The sample records around 34,000 clones, 85% being singletons. The sample comprised CD4+ T cells from blood buffy coats. These receptors were obtained from a human donor in good health. The CDR3 runs from the conserved cysteine through the conserved F or W. Fields, in order: clone size, D gene, J gene, V gene, CDR3 protein, CDR3 DNA. D genes are given only for firm matches. Some rows have no size entry. The others give once, few or many, or a class for an expanded clone.

once,-,TRBJ2-3,TRBV28,CATALSTDTQYF,TGTGCCACTGCTTTGAGCACAGATACGCAGTATTTT
-,TRBD1,TRBJ1-4,TRBV19,CASRIRGQENEKLFF,TGTGCCAGTAGGATTAGGGGACAGGAGAATGAAAAACTGTTTTTT
-,TRBD1,TRBJ2-7,TRBV27,CASSSRTGGGYEQYF,TGTGCCAGCAGTTCCCGGACAGGGGGCGGGTACGAGCAGTACTTC
-,-,TRBJ2-2,TRBV7-2,CASSPRGTNTGELFF,TGTGCCAGCAGCCCGCGCGGGACCAACACCGGGGAGCTGTTTTTT
once,-,TRBJ2-2,TRBV25-1,CASKKQGKPSGELFF,TGTGCCAGCAAAAAACAGGGAAAACCTTCCGGGGAGCTGTTTTTT
-,TRBD1,TRBJ2-1,TRBV2,CASSATGQGSYNEQFF,TGTGCCAGCAGTGCCACAGGACAGGGGAGCTACAATGAGCAGTTCTTC
few,-,TRBJ1-1,TRBV14,CASSRLNTEAFF,TGTGCCAGCAGCCGACTGAACACTGAAGCTTTCTTT
few,-,TRBJ1-2,TRBV10-1,CASQRKGDGYTF,TGCGCCAGCCAGAGGAAAGGGGATGGCTACACCTTC
-,TRBD1,TRBJ1-4,TRBV27,CANSRQGGEKLFF,TGTGCCAACAGCCGACAGGGCGGCGAAAAACTGTTTTTT
-,-,TRBJ2-5,TRBV10-3,CAIGTPQETQYF,TGTGCCATTGGGACACCTCAAGAGACCCAGTACTTC
-,-,TRBJ2-3,TRBV27,CASSLNRVGFRTDTQYF,TGTGCCAGCAGTTTAAACAGAGTCGGGTTTCGCACAGATACGCAGTATTTT
-,-,TRBJ2-1,TRBV7-9,CASSLVGERNEQFF,TGTGCCAGCAGCTTAGTGGGGGAGCGGAATGAGCAGTTCTTC
-,TRBD2,TRBJ2-3,TRBV28,CASSLQTSGIGTQYF,TGTGCCAGCAGTCTGCAAACTAGCGGGATCGGTACGCAGTATTTT
-,-,TRBJ2-7,TRBV2,CASSPRQSSYEQYF,TGTGCCAGCAGCCCACGACAGAGCTCCTACGAGCAGTACTTC
-,-,TRBJ1-2,TRBV6-1,CASRIDPGDYGYTF,TGTGCCAGCAGAATTGACCCAGGGGACTATGGCTACACCTTC
-,-,TRBJ2-2,TRBV14,CASSQDRDPVGGELFF,TGTGCCAGCAGCCAAGATAGGGACCCCGTCGGCGGGGAGCTGTTTTTT
-,-,TRBJ2-5,TRBV5-1,CASSFKGVGETQYF,TGCGCCAGCAGCTTCAAGGGAGTTGGGGAGACCCAGTACTTC
-,TRBD2,TRBJ2-3,TRBV11-2,CASSFGGSSDTQYF,TGTGCCAGCAGCTTCGGGGGGTCGTCAGATACGCAGTATTTT
-,-,TRBJ1-3,TRBV10-3,CAIKASPSGNTIYF,TGTGCCATCAAGGCGTCTCCCTCTGGAAACACCATATATTTT
-,-,TRBJ1-2,TRBV7-2,CASSLDTGVGGYTF,TGTGCCAGCAGCTTAGACACGGGGGTTGGTGGCTACACCTTC